A selection of T cell receptor beta chains follows, all from one sample in a study of blood T cells in healthy people across ages. TCRdb re-derived calls from the 5' RACE reads in MiXCR, one entry per CDR3 protein. The table shows 650,000 to 1,000,000 distinct CDR3 sequences, with under 40% occurring only once. The sample consisted of blood. These receptors were obtained from a man aged 18 to 29 in good health. Both conserved end residues are part of each CDR3. A D gene is named only where the DNA matches it firmly. Expanded clones are given a class, and other clones once, few, many or no size at all.

TRBJ2-1,.,.,TRBV12-3/TRBV12-4,9,TGTGCCAGCAGTCCCCAATTGTTCTTC,CASSPQLFF
TRBJ2-2,.,.,TRBV20-1,13,TGCAGTGCTAGAGCCCCATCGGGCGGGGAGCTGTTTTTT,CSARAPSGGELFF
TRBJ2-3,.,.,TRBV5-5,14,TGTGCCAGCAGCTTCGGGGGGCAAGGAGATACGCAGTATTTT,CASSFGGQGDTQYF
TRBJ2-2,.,.,TRBV7-9,14,TGTGCCAGCAGTGCGGTTCTCAACACCGGGGAGCTGTTTTTT,CASSAVLNTGELFF
TRBJ2-1,.,.,TRBV11-3,12,TGTGCCAGCGGGAGCTCCTACAATGAGCAGTTCTTC,CASGSSYNEQFF
TRBJ1-1,.,few,TRBV5-6,16,TGTGCCAGCAGAAGTTCCCTGGGGGCTGGGAGCACTGAAGCTTTCTTT,CASRSSLGAGSTEAFF
TRBJ2-3,TRBD1,.,TRBV24-1,14,TGTGCCACCAGTGACCCAGGGGGTATAGATACGCAGTATTTT,CATSDPGGIDTQYF
TRBJ2-7,TRBD1,few,TRBV20-1,13,TGCAGTGCTACTTGGGACAGGGGATACGAGCAGTACTTC,CSATWDRGYEQYF
TRBJ2-6,.,few,TRBV4-3,17,TGCGCCAGCAGCCAAGATTGGCCGTCCTCTGGGGCCAACGTCCTGACTTTC,CASSQDWPSSGANVLTF
TRBJ2-3,TRBD2,many,TRBV5-1,14,TGCGCCAGCAGCCCTACGACTAGCGGGGATACGCAGTATTTT,CASSPTTSGDTQYF
TRBJ1-4,.,.,TRBV5-5,15,TGTGCCAGCAGCGGGCTTGGGGGGGCTTTTGAAAAACTGTTTTTT,CASSGLGGAFEKLFF
TRBJ2-5,TRBD1,.,TRBV7-9,17,TGTGCCAGCAGCTCAGAGACCGGGACAGGGCAAAAAGAGACCCAGTACTTC,CASSSETGTGQKETQYF
TRBJ1-5,.,few,TRBV25-1,14,TGTGCCAGCAGTGACCAACGAGACAGGCAGCCCCAGCATTTT,CASSDQRDRQPQHF
TRBJ2-7,.,many,TRBV7-2,13,TGTGCCAGCAGTTCCCTAGGGTTGGGCGAGCAGTACTTC,CASSSLGLGEQYF
TRBJ2-3,.,.,TRBV7-7,15,TGTGCCAGCAGCTCAGGTCTTTCGAGGACAGATACGCAGTATTTT,CASSSGLSRTDTQYF
TRBJ2-5,.,.,TRBV29-1,14,TGCAGCGTTGAAGTGTGGACAGCCCAAGAGACCCAGTACTTC,CSVEVWTAQETQYF
TRBJ2-5,.,.,TRBV6-6,15,TGTGCCAGCACCCTCAGGGCTGGGGTTCACAATGAGCAGTACTTC,CASTLRAGVHNEQYF
TRBJ1-5,TRBD1,.,TRBV18,17,TGTGCCAGCTCATCCACCTCTGGGACAGGGGACAATCAGCCCCAGCATTTT,CASSSTSGTGDNQPQHF
TRBJ2-5,TRBD1,few,TRBV7-2,13,TGTGCCAGCAGGACAGGGGGACGAGAGACCCAGTACTTC,CASRTGGRETQYF
TRBJ1-2,.,many,TRBV27,13,TGTGCCAGCAGTGGGACCGATAACTATGGCTACACCTTC,CASSGTDNYGYTF
TRBJ2-7,TRBD2,.,TRBV6-2/TRBV6-3,15,TGTGCCAGCACCGATGGGGCTAGCGGTCCCTACGAGCAGTACTTC,CASTDGASGPYEQYF
TRBJ1-1,.,few,TRBV5-1,15,TGCGCCAGCAGCTCCAGCCTTACAGGGACGGTCGCAGCTTTCTTT,CASSSSLTGTVAAFF
TRBJ1-2,.,few,TRBV20-1,13,TGCAGTGCTAGAGATCCTACTTCGAGTGGCTACACCTTC,CSARDPTSSGYTF
TRBJ1-5,.,.,TRBV28,14,TGTGCCAGCAAAAAGGACGGAGGCAATCAGCCCCAGCATTTT,CASKKDGGNQPQHF
TRBJ1-6,.,many,TRBV27,15,TGTGCCAGCGCCCGACTTAGCTCCTATAATTCACCCCTCCACTTT,CASARLSSYNSPLHF
TRBJ2-5,.,.,TRBV25-1,15,TGTGCCAGCAGTGAATCCGCTTGGGGCCAAGAGACCCAGTACTTC,CASSESAWGQETQYF
TRBJ2-5,.,.,TRBV7-2,14,TGTGCCAGCAGCCTCGGACAGAGAAAAGAGACCCAGTACTTC,CASSLGQRKETQYF
TRBJ2-3,.,.,TRBV18,14,TGTGCCAGCCCACCCCGACAGGCCGCAGATACGCAGTATTTT,CASPPRQAADTQYF
TRBJ2-5,.,.,TRBV27,17,TGTGCCAGCAGCCGAACATATAACCGACAGGCGCGGGAGACCCAGTACTTC,CASSRTYNRQARETQYF
TRBJ1-2,.,few,TRBV18,12,TGTGCCAGCTCACCCACCGAGGGGGGCTACACCTTC,CASSPTEGGYTF
TRBJ1-5,TRBD1,few,TRBV7-9,14,TGTGCCAGCAGCCCGGACAGGGAAGGGGAGCCCCAGCATTTT,CASSPDREGEPQHF
TRBJ2-3,.,few,TRBV19,14,TGTGCCAGTAGTATTTCCAGGGAATCAGATACGCAGTATTTT,CASSISRESDTQYF
TRBJ2-1,TRBD1,.,TRBV2,14,TGTGCCAGCAGTGGGACAGGGGTTGTCGGTGAGCAGTTCTTC,CASSGTGVVGEQFF
TRBJ1-1,TRBD1,few,TRBV12-3/TRBV12-4,14,TGTGCCAGCAGTTTTCAGGGGGCGAACACTGAAGCTTTCTTT,CASSFQGANTEAFF
TRBJ2-1,.,.,TRBV5-1,15,TGCGCCAGCAGCGAGATGGGGGACCCATACAATGAGCAGTTCTTC,CASSEMGDPYNEQFF
TRBJ2-7,.,few,TRBV21-1,14,TGTGCCAGCAACACGAAGCTACAGAGCTACGAGCAGTACTTC,CASNTKLQSYEQYF
TRBJ1-1,TRBD1,.,TRBV18,17,TGTGCCAGCTCACCAATGGGGACAGGGGGCTTAAACACTGAAGCTTTCTTT,CASSPMGTGGLNTEAFF
TRBJ2-7,.,many,TRBV5-1,12,TGCGCCAGCAGCTTAGGCAGACTCGAGCAGTACTTC,CASSLGRLEQYF
TRBJ1-4,.,many,TRBV5-1,12,TGCGCCAGCAGCTTGGACGATGAAAAACTGTTTTTT,CASSLDDEKLFF
TRBJ2-2,.,.,TRBV7-2,14,TGTGCCAGCAGCCCCTACAGGGCGGGCGGGGAGCTGTTTTTT,CASSPYRAGGELFF
TRBJ1-5,.,.,TRBV6-2/TRBV6-3,16,TGTGCCAGCAGTTATCGGTGGCTGGGGGCGCATCAGCCCCAGCATTTT,CASSYRWLGAHQPQHF
TRBJ2-1,.,few,TRBV28,16,TGTGCCAGCAGCCGCAGGCAGGGGAGCTCCTACAATGAGCAGTTCTTC,CASSRRQGSSYNEQFF
TRBJ1-4,.,few,TRBV12-3/TRBV12-4,14,TGTGCCAGCAGTTTTAGGGCAGAGGGGGAAAAACTGTTTTTT,CASSFRAEGEKLFF
TRBJ1-2,.,.,TRBV7-9,12,TGTGCCAGCAGCTTAGAGACCCATGGCTACACCTTC,CASSLETHGYTF
TRBJ1-2,.,few,TRBV12-3/TRBV12-4,14,TGTGCCAGCAGGGTCCTACAGGGTCCCTATGGCTACACCTTC,CASRVLQGPYGYTF
TRBJ2-6,TRBD1,.,TRBV28,15,TGTGCCAGCGGAAGCACAGGGGTTGGGGCCAACGTCCTGACTTTC,CASGSTGVGANVLTF
TRBJ2-1,.,few,TRBV5-4,14,TGTGCCAGCAGCTTGGGCGAACTCCAGGGTGAGCAGTTCTTC,CASSLGELQGEQFF
TRBJ2-7,.,many,TRBV4-1,13,TGCGCCAGCAGCCAAGAACCCTCCTACGAGCAGTACTTC,CASSQEPSYEQYF
TRBJ2-7,.,.,TRBV4-1,16,TGCGCCAGCAGCCAAGAGGTCCAGCAGGGGTACAATGAGCAGTACTTC,CASSQEVQQGYNEQYF
TRBJ2-7,.,few,TRBV6-1,10,TGTGCCAGCAGGGGTTGGGAGCAGTACTTC,CASRGWEQYF
TRBJ2-2,TRBD2,.,TRBV12-3/TRBV12-4,12,TGTGCCAGCAGTGCGGGGGCCGGGGAGCTGTTTTTT,CASSAGAGELFF
TRBJ2-5,.,many,TRBV9,14,TGTGCCAGCAGCACCCGGGGATTACAAGAGACCCAGTACTTC,CASSTRGLQETQYF